Described below is a single T cell receptor beta chain sequence and its context. Original analysis: Cell counts per sample came from amplifying reference gene primers. The repertoire was sequenced with immunoSEQ multiplex PCR; TCRdb's copy has only in-frame clones and lacks some. The D gene and trimming were derived from the DNA, and the V and J assignments and clone size from that table. The sample contains roughly 400,000 clones, more than 85% of which appear only once. The participants were between about 18 and 90 years old and came from about two dozen US areas. Cohorts were assigned according to the clinical history that participants reported. This sample is part of a study of blood T cell repertoires in COVID-19. V lost 3 bases to trimming and J lost 4 bases, with 13 bases between them. Germline V gives CDR1 GTSNPN, CDR2 SVGIG (reference sequence). CDR3 length equals 14 residues.

The specimen sequenced was PBMCs or T cells enriched from blood (not recorded which). The sequence came from a woman in her thirties or forties who had been exposed to COVID-19. The chain recombines TRBV30 with TRBJ1-5; TRBD1 is a possible D gene (6 bases). This CDR3 reads CAWSLAGQNQPQHF. Written as DNA, the CDR3 is TGTGCCTGGAGCCTTGCCGGACAGAATCAGCCCCAGCATTTT.